The 17 T cell receptor beta chains below were found in one sample sequenced in a study of breast tumors, draining lymph nodes, adjacent tissues. MiXCR was run by TCRdb on the multiplex PCR reads, yielding one entry per CDR3 protein. The sample lists 200,000 to 250,000 distinct CDR3 sequences, 32% occurring once. Breast cancer patients provided tissue from their axillary draining lymph nodes. The sequenced sample was axillary lymph node tissue. The receptors here all came from a female donor with breast cancer. Some clones in this sample may be carry-over from other donors' samples.

Comments on this clonotype: This may be a read error: a much more frequent sequence differs by one nucleotide. The V gene is TRBV20-1, the J gene TRBJ2-1; TRBD2 agrees at 14 bases. This CDR3 comprises 20 residues. CDR1 is DFQATT and CDR2 is SNEGSKA in the germline V gene (reference sequence). The CDR3 DNA reads as TGCGGTGCTAGAGGACCTGGGGGGACTAGCGGGAGTAGGTCCTACAATGAGCAGTTCTTC. It specifies CGARGPGGTSGSRSYNEQFF.

The chain has TRBV29-1 and TRBJ2-1; 13 nucleotides line up with TRBD2. There are 14 residues in the CDR3. Germline trimming cut 7 bases from V and 8 bases from J; bases unmatched to any gene: 8. Germline loops: CDR1 SQVTM, CDR2 ANQGSEA. The CDR3 nucleotides are TGCAGCGCGAGGACTAGCGGGAGCAGGTATGAGCAGTTCTTC. It translates to CSARTSGSRYEQFF.

Many counts were recorded for this clonotype. CDR3 DNA: TGCAGTGCTAGAGCGGGAGGATCCCACGAGCAGTACTTC. This sequence encodes CSARAGGSHEQYF. The chain recombines TRBV20-1 with TRBJ2-7; 7 nucleotides line up with TRBD2. CDR3 length equals 13 residues. V dropped 1 base and J dropped 5; count of bases not matched to a gene: 5. Germline V gene data show CDR1 as DFQATT and CDR2 as SNEGSKA (reference sequence).

The CDR3 protein is CATRDRGGKLFF. The CDR3 DNA is TGTGCAACCCGGGACAGGGGAGGAAAACTGTTTTTT. V usage is TRBV3-1 and J usage is TRBJ1-4; TRBD1 agrees at 10 bases. Germline CDR1 is LGHDT and CDR2 is YNNKEL (reference sequence). The CDR3 consists of 12 residues. Complete variable domain (other parts from reference TRBV3-1 and TRBJ1-4): DTAVSQTPKYLVTQMGNDKSIKCEQNLGHDTMYWYKQDSKKFLKIMFSYNNKELIINETVPNRFSPKSPDKAHLNLHINSLELGDSAVYFCATRDRGGKLFFGSGTQLSVL.

This clonotype was observed many times. The V gene is TRBV7-9, the J gene TRBJ2-6; D is uncertain. Between the trimmed V and J ends, which lost 3 bases and 2 bases, there was a span of 2 bases. This CDR3 has 13 residues. The germline V gene encodes CDR1 SEHNR and CDR2 FQNEAQ (reference sequence). In DNA form, the CDR3 reads TGTGCCAGCAGCTTCCCTGGGGCCAACGTCCTGACTTTC. Protein: CASSFPGANVLTF.

This clonotype was seen many times. The chain recombines TRBV12-3 or TRBV12-4 with TRBJ2-1, with 8 bases matching TRBD1. With V trimmed by 5 bases and J by 9 bases, 0 bases remained unmatched. This CDR3 has 11 amino acids. The CDR3 region is CASSTGGEQFF. Written as DNA, the CDR3 is TGTGCCAGCAGTACAGGGGGTGAGCAGTTCTTC.

In this sample, this clonotype turned up many times. The rearrangement joins TRBV6-5 to TRBJ1-6, with D perhaps matching TRBD1 (5 bases). V lost 7 bases, J lost 6 bases, and 10 bases lay in between. CDR1 and CDR2 from the germline V gene are MNHEY and SVGAGI. The CDR3 has 13 amino acids. The CDR3 DNA reads as TGTGCCAGCAACCGGGACTCTAATTCACCCCTCCACTTT. Protein product: CASNRDSNSPLHF.

Many counts were recorded for this clonotype. The chain has TRBV18 and TRBJ2-1; perhaps D is TRBD1 or TRBD2 (5 bases each). CDR3 length equals 12 residues. Trimming pared 2 bases from V and 10 bases from J, leaving 9 bases between. The V gene's germline CDR1 is KGHSH and CDR2 LQKENI. The CDR3 DNA is TGTGCCAGCTCACCAAGTAGGGACGAGCAGTTCTTC. The encoded protein is CASSPSRDEQFF.

This clonotype was seen many times. This sequence joins TRBV20-1 and TRBJ2-5; TRBD2 aligns across 10 bases. This CDR3 contains 16 residues. The V gene end was trimmed by 1 base and the J gene end by 4 bases; junction bases not matched to a gene: 9. The germline V gene encodes CDR1 DFQATT and CDR2 SNEGSKA (reference sequence). The CDR3 sequence: CSARAPGTSALETQYF. CDR3 coding DNA: TGCAGTGCTAGAGCCCCCGGGACTAGCGCCCTAGAGACCCAGTACTTC.

This clonotype was found many times. An end of the junction differs from the germline gene, which may be a read error. The V and J genes are TRBV6-1 and TRBJ1-4, with TRBD1 matching 9 bases. Germline V gene sequence: CDR1 MNHNS, CDR2 SASEGT. This CDR3 is 13 amino acids long. CDR3 sequence (DNA): TGTGCCAGCAGTGGTAATAAGAGGACAGGGGCCCATTTT. Amino acids: CASSGNKRTGAHF.

The chain carries TRBV4-2 and TRBJ1-4; 9 positions match TRBD1. Per the germline V gene, CDR1 is LGHNA and CDR2 is YNFKEQ. This CDR3 is 14 amino acids long. J gave up 8 bases and V 4 bases, and 5 bases lay outside the gene matches. The CDR3, as DNA: TGTGCCAGCAGCCGGGACAGGGACAGCGAAAAACTGTTTTTT. Its protein is CASSRDRDSEKLFF.

The J gene is TRBJ1-1, the V gene TRBV27; D remains ambiguous. Trimming removed 3 bases at V and 5 bases at J, with 10 bases between. CDR1 is MNHEY and CDR2 is SMNVEV in the germline V gene (reference sequence). The CDR3 consists of 13 residues. In DNA form, the CDR3 reads TGTGCCAGCAGTTTGGGGTATTGGACTGAAGCTTTCTTT. Translating gives CASSLGYWTEAFF.

This chain connects TRBV18 to TRBJ2-2, with unresolved D. Germline V gene data show CDR1 as KGHSH and CDR2 as LQKENI. The CDR3 covers 14 residues. With 2 bases removed from V and 1 base from J, the gap between germline ends came to 5 bases. The CDR3 spells CASSPLQNTGELFF. The CDR3 bases are TGTGCCAGCTCACCATTGCAGAACACCGGGGAGCTGTTTTTT.

This clonotype was counted between two and nine times. A single base separates this from a much larger clone, so it may be a read error. V gene TRBV14 combines with J gene TRBJ2-1, with TRBD2 as a possible D gene (6 bases). The germline V gene has CDR1 SGHDN and CDR2 FVKESK. Trimming removed 1 base at V and 9 bases at J, with 22 bases between. The CDR3 is 17 residues long. CDR3 DNA: TGTGCCAGCAGCCAAGGGCTAGCGCGTACTGCCCGGACTGAGCAGTTCTTC. Amino acids: CASSQGLARTARTEQFF.

This clonotype was recorded only once. The rearrangement joins TRBV30 to TRBJ1-2; D call uncertain. The CDR3 has 10 residues. Germline V gives CDR1 GTSNPN, CDR2 SVGIG (reference sequence). Deletions cut 2 bases from V and 12 bases from J, with 10 bases between. CDR3 loop: CAWSPPGHTF. DNA for the CDR3: TGTGCCTGGAGTCCCCCGGGCCACACCTTC.

This clonotype was seen repeatedly, ten times or more. The chain combines TRBV20-1 with TRBJ1-2; D gene uncertain. Deletions cut 4 bases from V and 4 bases from J, with 10 bases between. The CDR3 has 12 amino acids. Per the germline V gene, CDR1 is DFQATT and CDR2 is SNEGSKA (reference sequence). The DNA for the CDR3 is TGCAGTGCTACGCGGGAGGCCTATGGCTACACCTTC. Its protein is CSATREAYGYTF.

The chain links TRBV19 to TRBJ1-1; D is unresolved. The CDR3 runs 14 residues. Per the germline V gene, CDR1 is LNHDA and CDR2 is SQIVND (reference sequence). Trimming removed 5 bases from V and 1 base from J, with 11 bases in between. CDR3 in amino acids: CASSPPRRNTEAFF. The CDR3 bases are TGTGCCAGTAGTCCCCCTCGCAGGAACACTGAAGCTTTCTTT. The variable domain in full, completed from reference TRBV19 and TRBJ1-1, reads DGGITQSPKYLFRKEGQNVTLSCEQNLNHDAMYWYRQDPGQGLRLIYYSQIVNDFQKGDIAEGYSVSREKKESFPLTVTSAQKNPTAFYLCASSPPRRNTEAFFGQGTRLTVV.